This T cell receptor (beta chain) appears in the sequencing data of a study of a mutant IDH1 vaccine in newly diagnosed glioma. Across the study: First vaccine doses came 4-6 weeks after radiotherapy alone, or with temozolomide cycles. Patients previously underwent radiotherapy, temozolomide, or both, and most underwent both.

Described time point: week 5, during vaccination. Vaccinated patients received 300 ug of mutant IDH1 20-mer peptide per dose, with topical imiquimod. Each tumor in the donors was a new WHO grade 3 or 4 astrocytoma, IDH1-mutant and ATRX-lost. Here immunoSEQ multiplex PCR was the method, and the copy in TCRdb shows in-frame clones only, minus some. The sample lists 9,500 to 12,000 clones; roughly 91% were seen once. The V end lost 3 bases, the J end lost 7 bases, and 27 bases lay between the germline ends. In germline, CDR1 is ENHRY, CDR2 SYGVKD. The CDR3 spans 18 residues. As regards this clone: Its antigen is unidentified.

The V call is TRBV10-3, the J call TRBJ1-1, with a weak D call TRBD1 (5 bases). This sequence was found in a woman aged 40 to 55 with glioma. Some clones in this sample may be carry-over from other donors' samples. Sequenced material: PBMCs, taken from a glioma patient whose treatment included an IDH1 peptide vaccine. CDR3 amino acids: CAISDHTSPGTPLGEAFF. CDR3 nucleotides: TGTGCCATCAGTGATCATACTAGTCCCGGGACGCCTTTGGGTGAAGCTTTCTTT.